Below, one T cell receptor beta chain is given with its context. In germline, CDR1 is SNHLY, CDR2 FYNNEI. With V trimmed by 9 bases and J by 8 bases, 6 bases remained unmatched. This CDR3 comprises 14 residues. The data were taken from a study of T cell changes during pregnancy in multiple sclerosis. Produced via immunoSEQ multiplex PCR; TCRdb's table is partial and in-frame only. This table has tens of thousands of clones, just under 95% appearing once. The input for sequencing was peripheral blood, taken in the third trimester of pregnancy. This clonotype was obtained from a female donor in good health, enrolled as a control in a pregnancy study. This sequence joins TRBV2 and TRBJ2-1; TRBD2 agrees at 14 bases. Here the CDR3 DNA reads TGTGCCAGTAGACTAGCGGGAGGGAGCTATGAGCAGTTCTTC. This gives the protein CASRLAGGSYEQFF.